This entry lists 20 T cell receptor beta chains sequenced from one sample in a study of T cell repertoires in cytomegalovirus infection. TCRdb independently ran MiXCR on the reads; one entry per CDR3 protein. The table shows some 180,000 distinct CDR3 sequences, with roughly 17% occurring only once. The sample comprised CD8+ T cells from PBMCs. These receptors were collected from a human donor in good health (CMV status not recorded). Some clones in this sample may be carry-over from other donors' samples.

The chain uses TRBV28 and TRBJ2-4; D gene uncertain. The CDR3 consists of 12 residues. V lost 4 bases and J 6 bases, leaving 7 bases between the germline ends. Germline V gene sequence: CDR1 MDHEN, CDR2 SYDVKM. This CDR3 reads CASSSLSNIQYF. The CDR3 bases are TGTGCCAGCAGTTCCCTCTCAAACATTCAGTACTTC. The full variable domain, with the rest looked up from reference TRBV28 and TRBJ2-4, is DVKVTQSSRYLVKRTGEKVFLECVQDMDHENMFWYRQDPGLGLRLIYFSYDVKMKEKGDIPEGYSVSREKKERFSLILESASTNQTSMYLCASSSLSNIQYFGAGTRLSVL.

The V and J genes are TRBV11-2 and TRBJ1-6; D is undetermined. Trimming shortened V by 0 bases and J by 2 bases, and 8 bases separated the two germline ends. The CDR3 contains 16 residues. Germline V gives CDR1 SGHAT, CDR2 FQNNGV. In DNA form, the CDR3 reads TGTGCCAGCAGCTTAGAGACGGGTACCTATAATTCACCCCTCCACTTT. It is translated as CASSLETGTYNSPLHF.

This clonotype was counted a few times. The J gene is TRBJ1-5, the V gene TRBV6-2 or TRBV6-3; 9 bases fit TRBD1. J gave up 3 bases and V 2 bases, and 8 bases lay outside the gene matches. Germline lookup yields CDR1 MNHEY and CDR2 SVGEGT. The CDR3 runs to 17 residues. The CDR3 sequence is CASSYTLRTGANQPQHF. CDR3 coding DNA: TGTGCCAGCAGTTACACTCTCCGGACAGGGGCCAATCAGCCCCAGCATTTT.

As regards this clonotype: A read error is possible here, since a much larger clone lies one base away. The chain employs TRBV7-2 and TRBJ2-3; TRBD1 matches at 8 bases. V was clipped by 6 bases and J by 4 bases; unmatched bases: 6. This CDR3 has 14 amino acids. Germline V gene lookup returns CDR1 SGHTA and CDR2 FQGNSA. CDR3 amino acids: CASRGSGGADTQYF. The CDR3 DNA reads as TGTGCCAGCAGGGGGTCAGGGGGCGCAGATACGCAGTATTTT.

This clonotype was found a few times. The rearrangement uses TRBV7-2 and TRBJ2-7; TRBD2 is a possible D gene (6 bases). The germline gives CDR1 SGHTA, CDR2 FQGNSA. V was pared by 4 bases and J by 3 bases, with 13 bases between. The CDR3 covers 14 residues. The CDR3 region has the DNA TGTGCCAGCAGCTCTGGGCTGGGGGGCTACGAGCAGTACTTC. Its protein product is CASSSGLGGYEQYF.

V and J are TRBV28 and TRBJ2-7, with a weak D call TRBD1 (6 bases). Trimming removed 5 bases at V and 5 bases at J, with 16 bases between. The CDR3 is 14 amino acids. Germline CDR1 MDHEN, CDR2 SYDVKM. CDR3 loop: CASSTRDNWDEQYF. The CDR3 nucleotides read TGTGCCAGCAGTACCCGGGACAATTGGGACGAGCAGTACTTC.

This sequence joins TRBV9 and TRBJ1-2; D perhaps matches TRBD1 (5 bases). CDR3 length: 15 residues. Trimming removed 4 bases from V and 2 bases from J, with 15 bases in between. Germline loops: CDR1 SGDLS, CDR2 YYNGEE. The DNA of the CDR3 is TGTGCCAGCAGCCTCGACGGGGACGGCAACTATGGCTACACCTTC. Translation gives CASSLDGDGNYGYTF.

V usage is TRBV7-9 and J usage is TRBJ2-1; D is uncertain. Trimming stripped 5 bases from V and 7 bases from J, with 9 bases between. Germline V gene data show CDR1 as SEHNR and CDR2 as FQNEAQ (reference sequence). There are 12 residues in the CDR3. CDR3 protein: CASSPRWNEQFF. DNA of the CDR3: TGTGCCAGCAGCCCTAGGTGGAATGAGCAGTTCTTC.

In regard to this clonotype: Just one base apart from a much larger clone, this may be a read error. The CDR3 is CARSPGTAYSNQPQHF. The CDR3 nucleotides are TGTGCCAGGAGCCCGGGGACAGCTTATAGCAATCAGCCCCAGCATTTT. The rearrangement uses TRBV7-9 and TRBJ1-5; 7 positions agree with TRBD1. The CDR3 consists of 16 residues. Germline assignment: CDR1 SEHNR and CDR2 FQNEAQ (reference sequence). The V segment lost 9 bases and the J segment 0 bases; nucleotides outside the gene matches: 11.

This clonotype was detected only a few times. The gene calls are TRBV6-2 or TRBV6-3 and TRBJ1-2; D ambiguous. With 6 bases removed from V and 6 bases from J, the gap between germline ends came to 20 bases. This CDR3 has 15 residues. Per the germline V gene, CDR1 is MNHEY and CDR2 is SVGEGT. In DNA, the CDR3 is TGTGCCAGCAGCAATACTAGGGTACGGGTCGATGGCTACACCTTC. Translation gives CASSNTRVRVDGYTF.

V is TRBV14 and J is TRBJ2-5; D gene unclear. Trimming took 0 bases from V and 2 from J, leaving 13 bases between them. This CDR3 has 16 residues. Germline V gene data show CDR1 as SGHDN and CDR2 as FVKESK. CDR3 sequence (DNA): TGTGCCAGCAGCCAAGACAGGAACCGACTTCAAGAGACCCAGTACTTC. It encodes CASSQDRNRLQETQYF.

This rearrangement joins TRBV6-2 or TRBV6-3 to TRBJ1-2; 7 positions agree with TRBD1. Germline V gene lookup returns CDR1 MNHEY and CDR2 SVGEGT. There are 13 residues in the CDR3. V trimming: 3 bases; J trimming: 4 bases; junction bases outside the gene matches: 2. Here the CDR3 DNA reads TGTGCCAGCAGTTATCCAGGGGGCTATGGCTACACCTTC. This encodes CASSYPGGYGYTF.

The table lists this clonotype with a few counts. The chain joins TRBV29-1 to TRBJ2-1, with 8 bases lining up with TRBD1. The CDR3 sequence is 13 residues long. With V trimmed by 7 bases and J by 5 bases, 7 bases remained unmatched. CDR1 SQVTM and CDR2 ANQGSEA come from the germline V gene. The DNA for the CDR3 is TGCAGCGCCGGACAGGGTGGCAACAATGAGCAGTTCTTC. It specifies CSAGQGGNNEQFF.

This clonotype was picked up a small number of times. The chain employs TRBV2 and TRBJ2-5; TRBD1 is a possible D gene (5 bases). With 6 bases removed from V and 2 bases from J, the gap between germline ends came to 13 bases. Germline CDR1 reads SNHLY; CDR2 reads FYNNEI. The CDR3 is 14 residues long. Here the CDR3 DNA reads TGTGCCAGCAGGATCCCGACAGAGCAAGAGACCCAGTACTTC. This codes for CASRIPTEQETQYF.

The chain links TRBV6-2 or TRBV6-3 to TRBJ2-7; D remains unclear. The CDR3 length is 13 residues. V lost 2 bases to trimming and J lost 4 bases, with 9 bases between them. CDR1 MNHEY and CDR2 SVGEGT come from the germline V gene. The CDR3 reads CASSYGQSYEQYF. CDR3 coding DNA: TGTGCCAGCAGTTACGGGCAGTCATACGAGCAGTACTTC.

The chain carries TRBV20-1 and TRBJ2-1; 8 bases align to TRBD2. This CDR3 has 15 amino acids. Per germline, CDR1 DFQATT and CDR2 SNEGSKA (reference sequence). The V segment lost 1 base and the J segment 4 bases; nucleotides outside the gene matches: 6. CDR3 loop: CSARVAGGSYNEQFF. The CDR3, as DNA: TGCAGTGCTAGAGTGGCGGGGGGTTCTTACAATGAGCAGTTCTTC.

The sample holds a few counts of this clonotype. The V and J genes are TRBV9 and TRBJ1-4; 8 positions agree with TRBD1. V gave up 4 bases and J gave up 4 bases; unmatched junction bases: 6. The CDR3 is 15 residues long. In germline, CDR1 is SGDLS, CDR2 YYNGEE. CDR3 protein: CASSIRQGYNEKLFF. CDR3 DNA sequence: TGTGCCAGCAGCATAAGACAGGGGTATAATGAAAAACTGTTTTTT.

Only a few counts were recorded for this clonotype. The chain uses TRBV20-1 and TRBJ1-6, with D possibly being TRBD1 (5 bases). V lost 0 bases and J lost 7, with 10 bases in between. Germline V gives CDR1 DFQATT, CDR2 SNEGSKA (reference sequence). CDR3 length: 14 amino acids. CDR3 residues: CSARDKGRNSPLHF. In DNA, the CDR3 is TGCAGTGCTAGAGATAAGGGGCGGAATTCACCCCTCCACTTT.

This clonotype was detected only a few times. CDR3 residues: CASSLRLSYEQYF. CDR3 bases: TGTGCCAGCAGCCTTCGTTTATCCTACGAGCAGTACTTC. V usage is TRBV5-8 and J usage is TRBJ2-7; D is undetermined. Germline V CDR1 and CDR2: SGHTS, YDEGEE. The CDR3 spans 13 residues. V was cut by 4 bases and J by 1 base, with 9 bases left in between.

This sequence joins TRBV24-1 and TRBJ2-1; D may be TRBD1 or TRBD2 (6 bases each). From germline, CDR1 is KGHDR and CDR2 SFDVKD. This CDR3 has 14 residues. Between the trimmed V and J ends, which lost 7 bases and 1 base, there was a span of 10 bases. DNA for the CDR3: TGTGCCACCAGGAGGAGGGGGTCCTACAATGAGCAGTTCTTC. It yields the protein CATRRRGSYNEQFF.